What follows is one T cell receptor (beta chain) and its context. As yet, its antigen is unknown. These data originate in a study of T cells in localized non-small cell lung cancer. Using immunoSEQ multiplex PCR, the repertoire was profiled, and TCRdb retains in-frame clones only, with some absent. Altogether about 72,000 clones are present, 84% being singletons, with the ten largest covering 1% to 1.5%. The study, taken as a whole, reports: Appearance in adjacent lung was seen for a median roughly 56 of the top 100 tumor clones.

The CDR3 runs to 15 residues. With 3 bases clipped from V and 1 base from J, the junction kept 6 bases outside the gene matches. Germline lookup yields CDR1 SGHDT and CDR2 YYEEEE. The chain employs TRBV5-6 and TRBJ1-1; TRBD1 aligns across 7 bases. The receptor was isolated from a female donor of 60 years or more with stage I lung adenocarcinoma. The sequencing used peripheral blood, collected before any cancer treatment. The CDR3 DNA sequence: TGTGCCAGCAGCTACACAGGGGCGAAGAACACTGAAGCTTTCTTT. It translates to CASSYTGAKNTEAFF.